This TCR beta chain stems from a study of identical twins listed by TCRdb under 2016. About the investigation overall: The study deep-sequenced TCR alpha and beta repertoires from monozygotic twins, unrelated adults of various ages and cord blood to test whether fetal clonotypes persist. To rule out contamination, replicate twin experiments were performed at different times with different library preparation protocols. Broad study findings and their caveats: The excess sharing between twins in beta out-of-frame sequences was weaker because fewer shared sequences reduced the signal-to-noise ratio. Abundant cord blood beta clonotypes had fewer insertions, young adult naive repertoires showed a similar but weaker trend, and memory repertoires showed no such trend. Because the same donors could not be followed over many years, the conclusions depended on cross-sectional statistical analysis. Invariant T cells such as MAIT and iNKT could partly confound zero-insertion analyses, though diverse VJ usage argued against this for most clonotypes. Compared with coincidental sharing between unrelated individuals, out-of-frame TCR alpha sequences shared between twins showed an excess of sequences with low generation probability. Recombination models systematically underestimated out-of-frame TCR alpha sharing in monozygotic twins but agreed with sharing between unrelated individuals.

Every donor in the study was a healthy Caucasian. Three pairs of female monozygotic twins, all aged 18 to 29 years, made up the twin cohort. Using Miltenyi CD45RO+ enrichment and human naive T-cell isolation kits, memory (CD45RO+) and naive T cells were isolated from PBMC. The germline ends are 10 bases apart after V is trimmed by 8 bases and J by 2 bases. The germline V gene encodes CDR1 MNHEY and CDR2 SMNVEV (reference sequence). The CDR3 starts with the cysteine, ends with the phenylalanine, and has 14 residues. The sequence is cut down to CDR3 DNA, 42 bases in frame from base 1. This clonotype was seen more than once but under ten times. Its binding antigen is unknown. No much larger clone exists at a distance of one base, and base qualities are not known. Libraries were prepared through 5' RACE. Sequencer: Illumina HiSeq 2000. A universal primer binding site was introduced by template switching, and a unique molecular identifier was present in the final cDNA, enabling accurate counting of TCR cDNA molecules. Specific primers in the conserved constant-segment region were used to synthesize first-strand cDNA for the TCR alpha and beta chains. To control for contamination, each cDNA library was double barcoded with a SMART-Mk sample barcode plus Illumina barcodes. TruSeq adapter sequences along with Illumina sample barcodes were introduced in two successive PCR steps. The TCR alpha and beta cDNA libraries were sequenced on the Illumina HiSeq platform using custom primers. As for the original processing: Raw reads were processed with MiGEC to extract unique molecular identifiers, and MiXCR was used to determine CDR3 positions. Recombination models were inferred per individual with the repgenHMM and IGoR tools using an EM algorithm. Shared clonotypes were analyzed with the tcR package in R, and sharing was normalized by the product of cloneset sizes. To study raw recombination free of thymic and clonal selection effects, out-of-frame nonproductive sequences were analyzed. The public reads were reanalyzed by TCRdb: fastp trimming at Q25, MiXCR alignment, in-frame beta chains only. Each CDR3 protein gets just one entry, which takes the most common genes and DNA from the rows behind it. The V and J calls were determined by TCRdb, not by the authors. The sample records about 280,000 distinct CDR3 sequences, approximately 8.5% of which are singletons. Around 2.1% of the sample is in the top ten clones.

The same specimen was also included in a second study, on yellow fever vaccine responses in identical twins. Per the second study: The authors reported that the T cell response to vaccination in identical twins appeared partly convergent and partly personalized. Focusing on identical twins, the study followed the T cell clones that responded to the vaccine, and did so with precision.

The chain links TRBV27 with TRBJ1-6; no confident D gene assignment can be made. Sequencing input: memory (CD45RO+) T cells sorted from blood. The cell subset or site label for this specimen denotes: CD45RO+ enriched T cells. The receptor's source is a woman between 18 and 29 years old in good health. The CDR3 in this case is CASWTTAYNSPLHF. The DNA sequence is TGTGCCAGCTGGACGACGGCCTATAATTCACCCCTCCACTTT.